The next 16 T cell receptor beta chains were all read from a single sample in a study of T cell repertoires in cytomegalovirus infection. Their antigens remain unidentified. TCRdb reprocessed the reads with MiXCR, giving one entry per CDR3 protein. The data contain 160,000 or so distinct CDR3 sequences, about 20% of them singletons. The source was CD8+ T cells from cultured PBMCs, collected from culture after CMV antigen stimulation. The source of these receptors is a human donor in good health (CMV status not recorded). Some clones in this sample may be carry-over from other donors' samples.

A few counts support this clonotype. This rearrangement joins TRBV6-6 to TRBJ1-5, with 9 bases fitting TRBD1. CDR3 length: 15 residues. The V segment lost 5 bases and the J segment 7 bases; nucleotides outside the gene matches: 9. From germline, CDR1 is MNHNY and CDR2 SVGAGI (reference sequence). CDR3 sequence reads: CASSRRDRVGQPQHF. The CDR3 DNA reads TGTGCCAGCAGTCGCCGGGACAGGGTGGGGCAGCCCCAGCATTTT.

Comment on this clonotype: Its ends do not fully match the called genes, so a read error is possible. This rearrangement joins TRBV5-3 to TRBJ2-7; 7 bases align to TRBD1. TRBV5-3 is sorted into the ORF group, with uncertain function. The CDR3 covers 14 residues. CDR3 nucleotides: TGTGCCAGCAGCTACCGGGACAGCCCGCGCGAGCAGTACTTC. This encodes CASSYRDSPREQYF.

In its sample, this clonotype was seen once. The gene calls are TRBV6-6 and TRBJ1-2; maybe TRBD1 (5 bases). V was trimmed by 2 bases and J by 4 bases, leaving 14 bases between them. In germline, CDR1 is MNHNY, CDR2 SVGAGI (reference sequence). This CDR3 contains 15 residues. The DNA of the CDR3 is TGTGCCAGCAGTTACGCCGAGACAGTAGGCTATGGCTACACCTTC. Protein sequence: CASSYAETVGYGYTF.

This clonotype came up a few times. This sequence joins TRBV5-5 and TRBJ2-2, with D perhaps matching TRBD1 (6 bases). Between the trimmed V and J ends, which lost 1 base and 5 bases, there was a span of 18 bases. Germline V gene lookup returns CDR1 SGHKS and CDR2 YYEKEE (reference sequence). The CDR3 is 17 amino acids. DNA for the CDR3: TGTGCCAGCAGCTTGAGTACACGGGTCAGGGGAACCGGGGAGCTGTTTTTT. It yields the protein CASSLSTRVRGTGELFF.

This clonotype appeared a few times. This rearrangement joins TRBV6-6 to TRBJ1-1; tentative D call: TRBD1 (5 bases). CDR1 is MNHNY, CDR2 SVGAGI, per germline (reference sequence). Trimming took off 6 bases at V and 7 bases at J, with 12 bases between the two ends. This CDR3 has 12 amino acids. CDR3 region: CASSDRDFEAFF. The CDR3 DNA follows: TGTGCCAGCAGCGACCGGGACTTTGAAGCTTTCTTT.

This clonotype occurred a few times. The rearrangement uses TRBV4-3 and TRBJ1-2; tentative D call: TRBD1 (5 bases). CDR1 LGHNA and CDR2 YSLEER come from the germline V gene. V lost 0 bases and J 11 bases, leaving 25 bases between the germline ends. The CDR3 runs 17 residues. The chain's CDR3 is CASSQDVGTLLVQPYTF. The CDR3 DNA reads TGCGCCAGCAGCCAAGATGTGGGGACCCTTCTTGTCCAGCCATACACCTTC.

In this sample, this clonotype turned up a few times. The chain recombines TRBV6-6 with TRBJ1-1; 10 bases are shared with TRBD1. CDR3 length: 12 residues. From germline, CDR1 is MNHNY and CDR2 SVGAGI (reference sequence). Trimming at V came to 5 bases and at J to 9 bases, leaving 3 bases not matched to a gene. The CDR3 loop reads CASSRDRGKAFF. The CDR3 DNA is TGTGCCAGCAGTAGGGACAGGGGCAAAGCTTTCTTT.

There are a few counts of this clonotype. V and J are TRBV7-9 and TRBJ2-5, with a possible D match to TRBD2 (5 bases). V was clipped by 1 base and J by 1 base, with 10 bases between them. Germline CDR1 and CDR2: SEHNR and FQNEAQ (reference sequence). The CDR3 is 15 amino acids. The CDR3 DNA reads as TGTGCCAGCAGCTTAGATTCGGGGATCCAAGAGACCCAGTACTTC. Translating gives CASSLDSGIQETQYF.

The sample holds a few counts of this clonotype. This chain joins TRBV7-9 and TRBJ1-1; D is unresolved. V dropped 7 bases and J dropped 1 base, with 22 bases sitting between them. CDR1 is SEHNR, CDR2 FQNEAQ, per germline (reference sequence). The CDR3 contains 17 residues. The CDR3 region has the DNA TGTGCCAGCATCAAACCATTCCCCGGCGCGGGGAACACTGAAGCTTTCTTT. Amino acid sequence: CASIKPFPGAGNTEAFF. Full variable domain (remainder filled in from reference TRBV7-9 and TRBJ1-1): DTGVSQNPRHKITKRGQNVTFRCDPISEHNRLYWYRQTLGQGPEFLTYFQNEAQLEKSRLLSDRFSAERPKGSFSTLEIQRTEQGDSAMYLCASIKPFPGAGNTEAFFGQGTRLTVV.

This clonotype is judged medium-sized. The chain uses TRBV6-5 and TRBJ2-2, with unresolved D. Germline assignment: CDR1 MNHEY and CDR2 SVGAGI. Between the trimmed V and J ends, which lost 2 bases and 4 bases, there was a span of 8 bases. This CDR3 has 14 residues. This CDR3 reads CASSYGSGTGELFF. Here the CDR3 DNA reads TGTGCCAGCAGTTACGGGTCTGGCACCGGGGAGCTGTTTTTT.

This chain connects TRBV5-1 to TRBJ2-1; 7 bases fit TRBD1. CDR1 is SGHRS and CDR2 is YFSETQ in the germline V gene. The CDR3 runs to 14 residues. The junction had 11 bases not matched to a gene; V was cut back by 8 bases and J by 6 bases. The CDR3 bases are TGCGCCAGTGGCAATCTGAGGGGGCTCAATGAGCAGTTCTTC. Its translation is CASGNLRGLNEQFF. Complete variable domain (other parts from reference TRBV5-1 and TRBJ2-1): KAGVTQTPRYLIKTRGQQVTLSCSPISGHRSVSWYQQTPGQGLQFLFEYFSETQRNKGNFPGRFSGRQFSNSRSEMNVSTLELGDSALYLCASGNLRGLNEQFFGPGTRLTVL.

There are a few counts of this clonotype. The CDR3, as DNA: TGTGCCAGCGATGCGGGGGGGGACTATGAGCAGTTCTTC. Translating it yields CASDAGGDYEQFF. This sequence joins TRBV7-6 and TRBJ2-1; 9 positions agree with TRBD2. CDR3 length equals 13 residues. Germline V gene sequence: CDR1 SGHVS, CDR2 FNYEAQ. J gave up 8 bases and V 8 bases, and 7 bases lay outside the gene matches.

For the CDR3, the DNA is TGCAGCGTTGGTATATCACACACTGAAGCTTTCTTT. It translates to CSVGISHTEAFF. The gene calls are TRBV29-1 and TRBJ1-1; D uncertain. The germline gives CDR1 SQVTM, CDR2 ANQGSEA. CDR3 length: 12 residues. Trimming pared 4 bases from V and 3 bases from J, leaving 9 bases between. Combining the CDR3 with reference TRBV29-1 and TRBJ1-1 gives the whole variable domain SAVISQKPSRDICQRGTSLTIQCQVDSQVTMMFWYRQQPGQSLTLIATANQGSEATYESGFVIDKFPISRPNLTFSTLTVSNMSPEDSSIYLCSVGISHTEAFFGQGTRLTVV.

Here the CDR3 reads CASTGYDRDTEAFF. DNA for the CDR3: TGTGCCAGCACCGGATACGACAGGGACACTGAAGCTTTCTTT. The chain couples TRBV6-2 or TRBV6-3 to TRBJ1-1, with TRBD1 matching 7 bases. The CDR3 runs to 14 residues. Germline CDR1 is MNHEY and CDR2 is SVGEGT. V was clipped by 7 bases and J by 3 bases; unmatched bases: 8.

This sequence joins TRBV27 and TRBJ1-5, with D possibly matching TRBD1 (6 bases). V gave up 3 bases and J gave up 4 bases, with 10 bases separating them. Germline values: CDR1 MNHEY, CDR2 SMNVEV (reference sequence). CDR3 size: 14 residues. The chain's CDR3 is CASSFLGANQPQHF. CDR3 DNA sequence: TGTGCCAGCAGTTTTTTGGGGGCAAATCAGCCCCAGCATTTT.

In DNA form, the CDR3 reads TGTGCCAGCAGCTTAGAACAGGGGGACGAAAAACTGTTTTTT. This codes for CASSLEQGDEKLFF. J is TRBJ1-4 and V is TRBV7-6; 8 bases are a match to TRBD1. J was trimmed by 8 bases and V by 1 base; bases with no gene match: 3. This CDR3 has 14 residues. Looked up from germline, CDR1 is SGHVS and CDR2 is FNYEAQ.